The next 7 T cell receptor beta chains were all read from a single sample in a study of T cells in Graves' hyperthyroidism and ophthalmopathy (dated by TCRdb to the late 2010s). Library preparation employed multiplex PCR. These reads were obtained on an Illumina HiSeq 2000. Amplification of TCR beta CDR3 regions was carried out from RNA transcripts. The TCR CDR3 was subjected to a first round of RT-PCR using the HTBI primer set and the Qiagen OneStep RT-PCR kit. TCRdb reprocessed the public reads (quality trimming at Q25 with fastp, clone calling with MiXCR) and kept in-frame beta chains. Each entry is one CDR3 protein sequence, shown with its most common DNA and genes. Here the sample has 330,000 or so distinct CDR3 sequences; approximately 19% occur a single time. 39% of the sample comes from the top ten. Sequencing used blood. These receptor sequences come from a man between 45 and 60 years old with Graves' ophthalmopathy.

This chain links TRBV4-2 with TRBJ1-5; 11 bases line up with TRBD1. CDR1 LGHNA and CDR2 YNFKEQ come from the germline V gene. The CDR3 is made up of 16 amino acids. With 4 bases clipped from V and 4 bases from J, the junction kept 6 bases outside the gene matches. In DNA form, the CDR3 reads TGTGCCAGCAGCCGGTCCGGGACAGGGGGTAATCAGCCCCAGCATTTT. Translating it yields CASSRSGTGGNQPQHF.

V is TRBV7-2 and J is TRBJ2-2; 10 positions agree with TRBD2. The ends lost 10 bases at V and 4 bases at J; junction bases unmatched: 9. The CDR3 runs to 15 residues. Germline CDR1 is SGHTA and CDR2 is FQGNSA. CDR3 residues: CAIGTSDSPTGELFF. DNA of the CDR3: TGTGCCATCGGGACTAGCGACTCTCCCACCGGGGAGCTGTTTTTT.

This clonotype has just a few counts. The chain is built from TRBV5-1 and TRBJ1-6, with a possible D match to TRBD1 (5 bases). The V gene lost 4 bases and the J gene lost 9 bases, with 14 bases spanning the gap. The CDR3 extends over 14 amino acids. From germline, CDR1 is SGHRS and CDR2 YFSETQ. The CDR3 is CASSPGTETSPLHF. DNA for the CDR3: TGCGCCAGCAGCCCCGGGACGGAGACTTCACCCCTCCACTTT.

This clonotype was detected a few times. The J gene is TRBJ2-7, the V gene TRBV27; maybe TRBD2 (5 bases). The ends were cut back, 3 bases at V and 3 bases at J, with 15 bases in the middle. Germline CDR1 and CDR2: MNHEY and SMNVEV (reference sequence). The CDR3 covers 15 residues. CDR3 sequence (DNA): TGTGCCAGCAGTTTGTCTTTCGACGGGAACTACGAGCAGTACTTC. The encoded protein is CASSLSFDGNYEQYF.

The chain couples TRBV9 to TRBJ2-3; 7 bases are a match to TRBD2. Trimming cost V 0 bases and J 4 bases; bases outside gene matches: 5. Per germline, CDR1 SGDLS and CDR2 YYNGEE. The CDR3 is 15 residues long. The CDR3 loop reads CASSVGGGAADTQYF. The CDR3 bases are TGTGCCAGCAGCGTAGGGGGGGGTGCCGCAGATACGCAGTATTTT. The full variable domain, completed using reference TRBV9 and TRBJ2-3, is DSGVTQTPKHLITATGQRVTLRCSPRSGDLSVYWYQQSLDQGLQFLIQYYNGEERAKGNILERFSAQQFPDLHSELNLSSLELGDSALYFCASSVGGGAADTQYFGPGTRLTVL.

The rearrangement uses TRBV7-2 and TRBJ2-1; 8 positions match TRBD1. The CDR3 covers 14 residues. V dropped 6 bases and J dropped 4; count of bases not matched to a gene: 5. Germline lookup yields CDR1 SGHTA and CDR2 FQGNSA. DNA for the CDR3: TGTGCCAGCAGACCAGGGGGCGCATACAATGAGCAGTTCTTC. Amino acids: CASRPGGAYNEQFF.

This clonotype was counted only a few times. This chain joins TRBV5-1 and TRBJ2-2, with 8 nucleotides matching TRBD1. After removal of 4 bases from V and 4 bases from J, the junction contained 9 bases not matched to a gene. The CDR3 has 16 residues. The V gene's germline CDR1 is SGHRS and CDR2 YFSETQ. The CDR3 region has the DNA TGCGCCAGCAGCGTTGACAGGGGAGGAACCACCGGGGAGCTGTTTTTT. Translation: CASSVDRGGTTGELFF.